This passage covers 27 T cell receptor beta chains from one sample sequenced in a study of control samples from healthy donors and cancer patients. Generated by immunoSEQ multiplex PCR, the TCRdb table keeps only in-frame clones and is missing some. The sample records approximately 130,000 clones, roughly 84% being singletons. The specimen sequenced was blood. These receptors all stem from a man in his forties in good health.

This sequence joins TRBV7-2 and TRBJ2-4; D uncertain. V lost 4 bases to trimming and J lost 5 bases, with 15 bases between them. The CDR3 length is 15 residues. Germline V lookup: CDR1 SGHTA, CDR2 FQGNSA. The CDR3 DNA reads TGTGCCAGCAGCTCCTACTCACCCAGACAAAACATTCAGTACTTC. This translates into CASSSYSPRQNIQYF.

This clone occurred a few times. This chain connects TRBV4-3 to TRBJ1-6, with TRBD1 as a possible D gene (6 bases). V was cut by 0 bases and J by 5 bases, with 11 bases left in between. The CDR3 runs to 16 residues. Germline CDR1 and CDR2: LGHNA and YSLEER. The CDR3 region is CASSQDGGRNNSPLHF. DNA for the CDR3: TGCGCCAGCAGCCAAGATGGGGGGCGGAATAATTCACCCCTCCACTTT.

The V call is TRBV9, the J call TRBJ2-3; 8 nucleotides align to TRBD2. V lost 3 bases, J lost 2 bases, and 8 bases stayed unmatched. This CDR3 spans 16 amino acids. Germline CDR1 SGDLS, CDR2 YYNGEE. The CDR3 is CASSAPLRGVTDTQYF. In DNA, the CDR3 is TGTGCCAGCAGCGCACCGTTGCGGGGGGTCACAGATACGCAGTATTTT. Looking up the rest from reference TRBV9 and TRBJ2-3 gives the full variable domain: DSGVTQTPKHLITATGQRVTLRCSPRSGDLSVYWYQQSLDQGLQFLIQYYNGEERAKGNILERFSAQQFPDLHSELNLSSLELGDSALYFCASSAPLRGVTDTQYFGPGTRLTVL.

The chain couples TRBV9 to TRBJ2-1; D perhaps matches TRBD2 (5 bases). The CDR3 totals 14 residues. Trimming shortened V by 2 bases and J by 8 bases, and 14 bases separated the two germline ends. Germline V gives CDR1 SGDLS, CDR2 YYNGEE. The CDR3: CASSVSGLAYEQFF. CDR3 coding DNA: TGTGCCAGCAGCGTCTCTGGGCTAGCCTATGAGCAGTTCTTC.

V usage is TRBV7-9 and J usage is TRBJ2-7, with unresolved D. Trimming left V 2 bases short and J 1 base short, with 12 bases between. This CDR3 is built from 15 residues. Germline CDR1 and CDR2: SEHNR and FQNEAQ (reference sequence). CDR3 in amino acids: CASSLNQPGSYEQYF. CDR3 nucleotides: TGTGCCAGCAGCTTAAACCAGCCCGGATCCTACGAGCAGTACTTC. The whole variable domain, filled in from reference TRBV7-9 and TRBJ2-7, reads DTGVSQNPRHKITKRGQNVTFRCDPISEHNRLYWYRQTLGQGPEFLTYFQNEAQLEKSRLLSDRFSAERPKGSFSTLEIQRTEQGDSAMYLCASSLNQPGSYEQYFGPGTRLTVT.

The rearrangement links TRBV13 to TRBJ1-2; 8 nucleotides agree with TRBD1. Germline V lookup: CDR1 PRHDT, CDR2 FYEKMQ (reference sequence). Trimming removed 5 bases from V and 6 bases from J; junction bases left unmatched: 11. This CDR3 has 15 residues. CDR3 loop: CASSVALTGENGYTF. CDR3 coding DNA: TGTGCCAGCAGCGTAGCCTTGACAGGGGAAAATGGCTACACCTTC. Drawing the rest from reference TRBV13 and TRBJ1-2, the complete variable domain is AAGVIQSPRHLIKEKRETATLKCYPIPRHDTVYWYQQGPGQDPQFLISFYEKMQSDKGSIPDRFSAQQFSDYHSELNMSSLELGDSALYFCASSVALTGENGYTFGSGTRLTVV.

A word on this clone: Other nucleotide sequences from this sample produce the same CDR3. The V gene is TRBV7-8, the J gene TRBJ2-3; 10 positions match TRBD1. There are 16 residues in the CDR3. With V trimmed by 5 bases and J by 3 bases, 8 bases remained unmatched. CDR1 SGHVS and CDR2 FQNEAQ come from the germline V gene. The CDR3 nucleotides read TGTGCCAGCAGCCCACGGGACAGGGGAGGAACAGATACGCAGTATTTT. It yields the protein CASSPRDRGGTDTQYF.

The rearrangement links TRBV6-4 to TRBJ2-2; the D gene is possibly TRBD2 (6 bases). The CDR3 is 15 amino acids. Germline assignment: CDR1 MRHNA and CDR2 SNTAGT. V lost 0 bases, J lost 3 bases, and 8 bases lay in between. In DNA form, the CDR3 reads TGTGCCAGCAGTGACTCGTGGGGGGACACCGGGGAGCTGTTTTTT. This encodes CASSDSWGDTGELFF.

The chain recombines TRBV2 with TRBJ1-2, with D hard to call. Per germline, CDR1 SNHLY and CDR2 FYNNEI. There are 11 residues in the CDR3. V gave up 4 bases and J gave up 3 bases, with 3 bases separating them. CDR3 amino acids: CASSGHYGYTF. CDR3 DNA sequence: TGTGCCAGCAGTGGACACTATGGCTACACCTTC.

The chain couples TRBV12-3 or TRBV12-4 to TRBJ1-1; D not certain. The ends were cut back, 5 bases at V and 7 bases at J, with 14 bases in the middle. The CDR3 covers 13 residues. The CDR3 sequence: CASSSSTSGEAFF. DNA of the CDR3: TGTGCCAGCAGTAGCAGTACTAGCGGTGAAGCTTTCTTT.

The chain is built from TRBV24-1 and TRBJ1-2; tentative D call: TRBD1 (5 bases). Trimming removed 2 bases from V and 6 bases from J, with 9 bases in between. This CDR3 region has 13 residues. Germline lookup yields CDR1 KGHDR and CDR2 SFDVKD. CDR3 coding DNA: TGTGCCACCAGTGATTGGGACTACCATGGCTACACCTTC. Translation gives CATSDWDYHGYTF.

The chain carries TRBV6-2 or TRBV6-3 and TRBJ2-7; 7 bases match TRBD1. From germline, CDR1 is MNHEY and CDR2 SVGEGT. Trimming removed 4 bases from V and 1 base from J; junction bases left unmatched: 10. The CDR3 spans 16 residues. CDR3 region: CASSSQGSPWSYEQYF. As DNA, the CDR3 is TGTGCCAGCAGTTCACAGGGGTCCCCCTGGTCCTACGAGCAGTACTTC.

The CDR3 region is CASSRQGGSPLHF. The DNA for the CDR3 is TGTGCCAGCAGCCGACAGGGGGGGTCACCCCTCCACTTT. The genes are TRBV13 and TRBJ1-6; TRBD1 matches 9 bases. Unmatched junction bases numbered 3, after V lost 5 bases and J lost 10 bases. Germline V gene lookup returns CDR1 PRHDT and CDR2 FYEKMQ (reference sequence). The CDR3 is 13 residues long.

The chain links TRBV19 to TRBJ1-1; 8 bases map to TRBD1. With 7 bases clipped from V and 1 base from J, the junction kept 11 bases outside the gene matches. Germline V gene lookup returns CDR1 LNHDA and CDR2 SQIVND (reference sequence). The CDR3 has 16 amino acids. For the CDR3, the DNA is TGTGCCAGTATCCCCCCCAGGGGGCGGGGGAACACTGAAGCTTTCTTT. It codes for CASIPPRGRGNTEAFF.

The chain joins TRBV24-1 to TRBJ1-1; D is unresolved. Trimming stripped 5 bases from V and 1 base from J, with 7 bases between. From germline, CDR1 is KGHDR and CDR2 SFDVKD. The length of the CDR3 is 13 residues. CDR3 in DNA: TGTGCCACCAGTGCAGATTCGAACACTGAAGCTTTCTTT. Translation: CATSADSNTEAFF.

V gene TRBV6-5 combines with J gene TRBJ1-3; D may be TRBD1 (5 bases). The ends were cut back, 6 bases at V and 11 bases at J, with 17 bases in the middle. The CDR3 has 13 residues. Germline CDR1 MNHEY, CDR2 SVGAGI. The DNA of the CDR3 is TGTGCCAGCAGCGGGACTCTCGGATACCCCATATATTTT. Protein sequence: CASSGTLGYPIYF.

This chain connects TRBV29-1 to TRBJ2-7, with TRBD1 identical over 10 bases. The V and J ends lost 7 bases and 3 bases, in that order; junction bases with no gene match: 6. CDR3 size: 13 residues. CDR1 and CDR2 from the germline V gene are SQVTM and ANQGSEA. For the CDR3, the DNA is TGCAGCGGCCGGGACAGGGGCGTCTACGAGCAGTACTTC. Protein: CSGRDRGVYEQYF.

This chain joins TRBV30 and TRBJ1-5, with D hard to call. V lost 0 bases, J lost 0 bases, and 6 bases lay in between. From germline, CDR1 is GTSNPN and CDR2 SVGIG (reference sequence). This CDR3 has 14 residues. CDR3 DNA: TGTGCCTGGAGTGTCTCCATTAGCAATCAGCCCCAGCATTTT. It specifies CAWSVSISNQPQHF.

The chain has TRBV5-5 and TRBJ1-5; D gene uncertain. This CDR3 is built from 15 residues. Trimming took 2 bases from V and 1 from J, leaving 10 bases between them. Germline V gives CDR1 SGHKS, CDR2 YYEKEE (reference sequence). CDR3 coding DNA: TGTGCCAGCAGCTTCTACCCCGGCAGCAATCAGCCCCAGCATTTT. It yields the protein CASSFYPGSNQPQHF.

The chain's CDR3 is CASSPLLAGVADTQYF. The CDR3 DNA reads as TGCGCCAGCAGCCCACTATTAGCGGGGGTCGCAGATACGCAGTATTTT. The rearrangement links TRBV5-1 to TRBJ2-3; 9 bases map to TRBD2. Germline values: CDR1 SGHRS, CDR2 YFSETQ. This CDR3 has 16 amino acids. The V segment lost 4 bases and the J segment 4 bases; nucleotides outside the gene matches: 10.

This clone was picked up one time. The CDR3 loop reads CASSYPHFLTDTQYF. The DNA for the CDR3 is TGTGCCAGCAGTTACCCCCATTTTCTCACAGATACGCAGTATTTT. The V call is TRBV6-5, the J call TRBJ2-3; no clear D gene. Germline V CDR1 and CDR2: MNHEY, SVGAGI. V lost 2 bases, J lost 2 bases, and 11 bases lay in between. This CDR3 has 15 amino acids.

The chain's CDR3 is CASSQDRAGNTIYF. CDR3 bases: TGTGCCAGCTCACAAGACAGGGCTGGAAACACCATATATTTT. J is TRBJ1-3 and V is TRBV18; 7 nucleotides line up with TRBD1. V lost 4 bases to trimming and J lost 2 bases; unmatched junction nucleotides: 2. This CDR3 region has 14 residues. Germline CDR1 reads KGHSH; CDR2 reads LQKENI. Using reference TRBV18 and TRBJ1-3 for the parts outside the CDR3, the full variable domain is NAGVMQNPRHLVRRRGQEARLRCSPMKGHSHVYWYRQLPEEGLKFMVYLQKENIIDESGMPKERFSAEFPKEGPSILRIQQVVRGDSAAYFCASSQDRAGNTIYFGEGSWLTVV.

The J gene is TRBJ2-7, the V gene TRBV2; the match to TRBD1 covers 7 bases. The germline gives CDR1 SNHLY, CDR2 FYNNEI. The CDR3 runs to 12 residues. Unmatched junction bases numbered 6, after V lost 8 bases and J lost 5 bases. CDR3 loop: CASSYTGDEQYF. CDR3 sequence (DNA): TGTGCCAGCTCTTACACAGGGGACGAGCAGTACTTC.

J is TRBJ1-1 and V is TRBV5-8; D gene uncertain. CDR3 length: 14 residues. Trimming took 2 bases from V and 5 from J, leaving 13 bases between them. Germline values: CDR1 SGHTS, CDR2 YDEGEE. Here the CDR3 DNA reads TGTGCCAGCAGCTTCTGGGAAGAATTAACTGAAGCTTTCTTT. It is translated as CASSFWEELTEAFF. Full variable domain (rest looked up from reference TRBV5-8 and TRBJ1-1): EAGVTQSPTHLIKTRGQQATLRCSPISGHTSVYWYQQALGLGLQFLLWYDEGEERNRGNFPPRFSGRQFPNYSSELNVNALELEDSALYLCASSFWEELTEAFFGQGTRLTVV.

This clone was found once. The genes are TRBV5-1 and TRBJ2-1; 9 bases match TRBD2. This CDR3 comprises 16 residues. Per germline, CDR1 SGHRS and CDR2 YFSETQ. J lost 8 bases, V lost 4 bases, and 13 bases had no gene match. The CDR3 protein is CASSPRVAGAGYEQFF. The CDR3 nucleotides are TGCGCCAGCAGCCCAAGAGTAGCGGGGGCCGGGTATGAGCAGTTCTTC.

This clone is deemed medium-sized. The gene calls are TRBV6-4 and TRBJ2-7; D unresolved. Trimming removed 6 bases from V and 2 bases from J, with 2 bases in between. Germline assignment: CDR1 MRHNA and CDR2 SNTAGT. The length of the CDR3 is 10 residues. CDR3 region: CASRTYEQYF. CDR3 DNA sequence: TGTGCCAGCAGGACCTACGAGCAGTACTTC.

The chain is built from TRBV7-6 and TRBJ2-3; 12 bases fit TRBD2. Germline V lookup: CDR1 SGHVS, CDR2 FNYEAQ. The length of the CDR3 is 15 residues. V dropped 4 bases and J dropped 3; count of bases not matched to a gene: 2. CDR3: CASSSTSGGTDTQYF. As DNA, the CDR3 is TGTGCCAGCAGCTCGACTAGCGGGGGTACAGATACGCAGTATTTT.